Presented here are 2 T cell receptor beta chains from one specimen sequenced in a study of a mutant IDH1 vaccine in newly diagnosed glioma. No antigen has been identified for these receptors. Method: immunoSEQ multiplex PCR; TCRdb's copy keeps in-frame clones and lacks some. The table lists over 60,000 clones, 75% to 85% of them singletons, with under 6% in the top ten. Time point of the sample: week 35, safety follow-up. Each vaccine dose was 300 ug of mutant IDH1 20-mer peptide, with topical imiquimod. The specimen comprised PBMCs, sampled from a glioma patient whose treatment included an IDH1 peptide vaccine. These receptors originate from a man between 40 and 49 years old with glioma.

CDR3 region: CASSASGNTIYF. The CDR3 DNA reads as TGTGCCAGCAGTGCCTCTGGAAACACCATATATTTT. The chain is built from TRBV7-9 and TRBJ1-3; D is uncertain. The V end lost 6 bases, the J end lost 0 bases, and 3 bases lay between the germline ends. The CDR3 spans 12 residues. Germline CDR1 and CDR2: SEHNR and FQNEAQ (reference sequence).

The chain carries TRBV19 and TRBJ1-2, with TRBD1 as a possible D gene (6 bases). Trimming took 4 bases from V and 4 from J, leaving 13 bases between them. CDR3 length equals 14 residues. Germline loops: CDR1 LNHDA, CDR2 SQIVND (reference sequence). For the CDR3, the DNA is TGTGCCAGTAGTAGGGAGACAGGCGTCTATGGCTACACCTTC. Translation gives CASSRETGVYGYTF. Based on the CDR3 plus reference TRBV19 and TRBJ1-2, the full variable domain is DGGITQSPKYLFRKEGQNVTLSCEQNLNHDAMYWYRQDPGQGLRLIYYSQIVNDFQKGDIAEGYSVSREKKESFPLTVTSAQKNPTAFYLCASSRETGVYGYTFGSGTRLTVV.